The rows below give T cell receptor beta chains drawn from one sample of a study of cytomegalovirus exposure and HLA in healthy donors. Profiling relied on immunoSEQ multiplex PCR, and the TCRdb table lists in-frame clones only, not all of them. The data hold under 150,000 clones, with around 78% observed a single time. Sequencing was done on a sample of PBMCs. Receptors were obtained from a woman aged 25 to 39 in good health and CMV-seropositive. CDR3s include the opening cysteine and the closing phenylalanine or tryptophan. A D gene is named only where the DNA matches it firmly. Size is omitted from some rows. Given values are once, few, many or a class for expanded clones.

D	J	size	V	length	DNA	CDR3
-	TRBJ2-7	-	TRBV5-5	14	TGTGCCAGCACCGCACGCGACACATCCTACGAGCAGTACTTC	CASTARDTSYEQYF
-	TRBJ1-2	-	TRBV2	15	TGTGCCAGCAGTGAAGCATCAGGGTTGAGCTATGGCTACACCTTC	CASSEASGLSYGYTF
TRBD2	TRBJ2-1	-	TRBV7-9	15	TGTGCCAGCAGTACGGGACTAGCGGGGTTCAATGAGCAGTTCTTC	CASSTGLAGFNEQFF
TRBD1	TRBJ2-3	-	TRBV6-1	14	TGTGCCAGCAGACTGACAGGGCTGAGGGATACGCAGTATTTT	CASRLTGLRDTQYF
TRBD2	TRBJ2-5	-	TRBV7-6	15	TGTGCCAGCAGCTTCAGGACTAGCGGGGACGAGACCCAGTACTTC	CASSFRTSGDETQYF
-	TRBJ1-1	-	TRBV6-5	14	TGTGCCAGCAGTTACTCACAGGGAGACACTGAAGCTTTCTTT	CASSYSQGDTEAFF
-	TRBJ1-2	-	TRBV6-1	13	TGTGCCAGCAGTCCCCCCGGGGGCTATGGCTACACCTTC	CASSPPGGYGYTF
TRBD1	TRBJ1-1	-	TRBV4-2	17	TGTGCCAGCAGCCATTGGGGACAGATGGACATGAACACTGAAGCTTTCTTT	CASSHWGQMDMNTEAFF
-	TRBJ1-5	-	TRBV5-1	15	TGCGCCAGCAGCTTGGGATCAGGGAATAATCAGCCCCAGCATTTT	CASSLGSGNNQPQHF
-	TRBJ1-5	-	TRBV4-2	15	TGTGCCAGCAGCCGGGAGATGGATAGCAATCAGCCCCAGCATTTT	CASSREMDSNQPQHF
-	TRBJ2-1	few	TRBV19	16	TGTGCCAGTAGTGTTAAAGGGGCGGTCTCCTACAATGAGCAGTTCTTC	CASSVKGAVSYNEQFF
TRBD1	TRBJ2-7	-	TRBV9	15	TGTGCCAGCAGCGTAGACCCGGGACAGCTCTACGAGCAGTACTTC	CASSVDPGQLYEQYF
TRBD2	TRBJ2-2	once	TRBV19	15	TGTGCCAGTAGTCAGCGCGGGGGGGCCCTCGGGGAGCTGTTTTTT	CASSQRGGALGELFF
TRBD1	TRBJ1-2	-	TRBV6-6	13	TGTGCCAGCAAAGGGGGCTTTTACTATGGCTACACCTTC	CASKGGFYYGYTF
TRBD1	TRBJ1-5	-	TRBV6-4	14	TGTGCCAGCAGTGGGGACAGGGGGAATCAGCCCCAGCATTTT	CASSGDRGNQPQHF
-	TRBJ1-5	-	TRBV2	16	TGTGCCAGCAGGCCCCGGGGGTTAGGGGAGAATCAGCCCCAGCATTTT	CASRPRGLGENQPQHF
-	TRBJ1-5	-	TRBV9	14	TGTGCCAGCAGCGTAGAATCTGAGGGTCAGCCCCAGCATTTT	CASSVESEGQPQHF